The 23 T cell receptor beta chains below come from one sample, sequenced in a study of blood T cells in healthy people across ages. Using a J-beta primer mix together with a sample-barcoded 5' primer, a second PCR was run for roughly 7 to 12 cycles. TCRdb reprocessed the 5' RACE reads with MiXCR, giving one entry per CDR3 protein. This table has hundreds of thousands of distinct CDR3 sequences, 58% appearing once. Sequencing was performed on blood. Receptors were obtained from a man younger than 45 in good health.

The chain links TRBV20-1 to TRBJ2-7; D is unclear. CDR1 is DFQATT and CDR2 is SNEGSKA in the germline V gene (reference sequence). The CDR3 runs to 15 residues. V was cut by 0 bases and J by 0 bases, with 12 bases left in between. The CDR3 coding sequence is TGCAGTGCTAGAGAGGGCGGCGCAAGCTCCTACGAGCAGTACTTC. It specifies CSAREGGASSYEQYF.

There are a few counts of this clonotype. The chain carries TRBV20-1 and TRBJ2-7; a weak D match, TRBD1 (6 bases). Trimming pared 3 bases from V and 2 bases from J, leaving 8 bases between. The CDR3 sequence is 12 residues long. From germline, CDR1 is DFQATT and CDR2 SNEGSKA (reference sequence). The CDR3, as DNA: TGCAGTGCTAGCGGACAGACCTACGAGCAGTACTTC. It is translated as CSASGQTYEQYF.

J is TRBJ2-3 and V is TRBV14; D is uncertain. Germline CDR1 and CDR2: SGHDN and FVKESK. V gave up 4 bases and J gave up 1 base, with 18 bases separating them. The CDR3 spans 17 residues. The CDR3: CASSPQAPWLGTDTQYF. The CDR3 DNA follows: TGTGCCAGCAGCCCCCAAGCCCCTTGGCTAGGCACAGATACGCAGTATTTT.

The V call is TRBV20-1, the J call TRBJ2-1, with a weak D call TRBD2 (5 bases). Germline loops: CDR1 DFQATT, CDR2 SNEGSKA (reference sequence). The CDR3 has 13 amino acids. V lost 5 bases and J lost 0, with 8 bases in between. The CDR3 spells CSAERSSYNEQFF. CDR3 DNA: TGCAGTGCTGAGCGGAGCTCCTACAATGAGCAGTTCTTC.

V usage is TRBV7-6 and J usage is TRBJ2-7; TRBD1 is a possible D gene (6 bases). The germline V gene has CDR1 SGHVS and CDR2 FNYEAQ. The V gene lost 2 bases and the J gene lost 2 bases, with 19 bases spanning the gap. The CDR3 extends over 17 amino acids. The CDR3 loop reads CASSLFGVGAFTYEQYF. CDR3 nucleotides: TGTGCCAGCAGCTTATTTGGCGTGGGGGCTTTCACCTACGAGCAGTACTTC. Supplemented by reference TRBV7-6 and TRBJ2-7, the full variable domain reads GAGVSQSPRYKVTKRGQDVALRCDPISGHVSLYWYRQALGQGPEFLTYFNYEAQQDKSGLPNDRFSAERPEGSISTLTIQRTEQRDSAMYRCASSLFGVGAFTYEQYFGPGTRLTVT.

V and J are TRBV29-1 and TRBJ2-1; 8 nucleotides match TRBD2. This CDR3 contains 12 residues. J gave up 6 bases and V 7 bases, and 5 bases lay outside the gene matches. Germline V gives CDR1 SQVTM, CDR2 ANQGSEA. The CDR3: CSAKLAANEQFF. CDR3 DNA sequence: TGCAGCGCAAAACTAGCGGCCAATGAGCAGTTCTTC.

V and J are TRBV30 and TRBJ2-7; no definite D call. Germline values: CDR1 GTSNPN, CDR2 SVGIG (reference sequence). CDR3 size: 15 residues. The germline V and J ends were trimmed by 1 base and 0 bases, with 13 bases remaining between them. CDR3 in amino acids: CAWSDDIAISYEQYF. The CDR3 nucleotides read TGTGCCTGGAGTGACGACATCGCCATCTCCTACGAGCAGTACTTC.

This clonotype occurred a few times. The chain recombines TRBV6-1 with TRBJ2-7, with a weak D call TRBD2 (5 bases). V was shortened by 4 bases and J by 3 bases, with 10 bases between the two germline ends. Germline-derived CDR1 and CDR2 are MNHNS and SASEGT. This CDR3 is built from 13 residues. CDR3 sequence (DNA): TGTGCCAGCAGTGCAGCTAGCCGCTACGAGCAGTACTTC. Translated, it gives CASSAASRYEQYF.

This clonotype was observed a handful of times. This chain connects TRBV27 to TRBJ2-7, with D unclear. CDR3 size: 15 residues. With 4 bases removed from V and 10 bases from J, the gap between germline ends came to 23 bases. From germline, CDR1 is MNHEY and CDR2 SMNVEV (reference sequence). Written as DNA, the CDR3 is TGTGCCAGCAGTTACCGACTGGCCCTCCAAGAAGCCCAGTACTTC. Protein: CASSYRLALQEAQYF.

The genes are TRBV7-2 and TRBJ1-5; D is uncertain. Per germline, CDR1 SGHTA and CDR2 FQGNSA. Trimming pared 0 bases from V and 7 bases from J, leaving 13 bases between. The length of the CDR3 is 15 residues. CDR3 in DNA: TGTGCCAGCAGCTTAGCTGGAGCTATGAGACAGCCCCAGCATTTT. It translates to CASSLAGAMRQPQHF.

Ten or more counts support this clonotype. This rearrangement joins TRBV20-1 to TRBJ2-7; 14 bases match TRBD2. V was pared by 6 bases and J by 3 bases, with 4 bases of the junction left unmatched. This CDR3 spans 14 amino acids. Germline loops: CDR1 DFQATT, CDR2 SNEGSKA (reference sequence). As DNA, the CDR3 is TGCAGTGCGGGACTAGCGGGGGCAGACTACGAGCAGTACTTC. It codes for CSAGLAGADYEQYF.

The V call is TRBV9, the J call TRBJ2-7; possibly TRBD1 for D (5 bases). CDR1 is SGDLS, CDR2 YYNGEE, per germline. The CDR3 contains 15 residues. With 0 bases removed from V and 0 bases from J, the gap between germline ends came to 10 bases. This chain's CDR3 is CASSVDTGGSYEQYF. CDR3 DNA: TGTGCCAGCAGCGTAGATACAGGTGGCTCCTACGAGCAGTACTTC.

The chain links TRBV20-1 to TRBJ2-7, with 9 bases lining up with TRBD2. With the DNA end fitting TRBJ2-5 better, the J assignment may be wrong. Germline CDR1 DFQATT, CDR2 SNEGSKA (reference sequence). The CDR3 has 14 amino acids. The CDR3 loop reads CSASEGLAIQTQYF. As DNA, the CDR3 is TGCAGTGCTAGTGAAGGACTAGCGATACAGACCCAGTACTTC.

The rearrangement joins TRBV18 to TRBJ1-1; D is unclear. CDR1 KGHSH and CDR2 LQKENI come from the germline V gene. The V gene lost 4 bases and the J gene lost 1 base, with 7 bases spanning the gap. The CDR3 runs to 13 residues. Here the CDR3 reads CASSQEANTEAFF. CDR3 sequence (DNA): TGTGCCAGCTCACAAGAGGCGAACACTGAAGCTTTCTTT.

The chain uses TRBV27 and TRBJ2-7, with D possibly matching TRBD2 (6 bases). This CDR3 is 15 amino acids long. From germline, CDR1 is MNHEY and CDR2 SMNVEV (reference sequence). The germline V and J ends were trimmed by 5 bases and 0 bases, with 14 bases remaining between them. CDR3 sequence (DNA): TGTGCCAGCAGTATAGGCGGCGGGGCCTCCTACGAGCAGTACTTC. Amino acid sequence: CASSIGGGASYEQYF.

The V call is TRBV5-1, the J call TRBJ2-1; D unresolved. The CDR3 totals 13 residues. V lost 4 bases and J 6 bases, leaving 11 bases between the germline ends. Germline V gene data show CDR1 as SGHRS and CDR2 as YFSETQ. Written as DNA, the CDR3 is TGCGCCAGCAGCCCCCCGGTCGGCAATGAGCAGTTCTTC. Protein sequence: CASSPPVGNEQFF.

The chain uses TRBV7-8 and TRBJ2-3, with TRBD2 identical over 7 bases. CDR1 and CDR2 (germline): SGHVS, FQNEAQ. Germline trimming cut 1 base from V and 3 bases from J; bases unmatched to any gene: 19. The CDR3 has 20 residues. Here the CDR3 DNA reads TGTGCCAGCAGCTTAGGGAGGTGGGAGCGGGGAAGGGCGTTGACAGATACGCAGTATTTT. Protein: CASSLGRWERGRALTDTQYF. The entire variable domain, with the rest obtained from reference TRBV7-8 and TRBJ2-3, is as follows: GAGVSQSPRYKVAKRGQDVALRCDPISGHVSLFWYQQALGQGPEFLTYFQNEAQLDKSGLPSDRFFAERPEGSVSTLKIQRTQQEDSAVYLCASSLGRWERGRALTDTQYFGPGTRLTVL.

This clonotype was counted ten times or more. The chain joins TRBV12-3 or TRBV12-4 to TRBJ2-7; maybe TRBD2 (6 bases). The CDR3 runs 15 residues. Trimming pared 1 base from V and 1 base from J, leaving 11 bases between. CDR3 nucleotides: TGTGCCAGCAGTTTAGGGGGACTCGAATCCTACGAGCAGTACTTC. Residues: CASSLGGLESYEQYF.

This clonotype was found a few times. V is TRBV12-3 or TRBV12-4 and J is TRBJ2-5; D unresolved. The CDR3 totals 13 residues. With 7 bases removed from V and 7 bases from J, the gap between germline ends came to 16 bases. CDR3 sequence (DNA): TGTGCCAGCACCACGGACCAATGGGCGACCCAGTACTTC. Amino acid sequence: CASTTDQWATQYF.

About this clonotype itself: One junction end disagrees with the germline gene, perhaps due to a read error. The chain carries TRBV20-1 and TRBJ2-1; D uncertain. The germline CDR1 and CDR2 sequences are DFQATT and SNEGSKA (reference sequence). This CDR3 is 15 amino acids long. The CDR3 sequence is CSARDVAASYNEQFF. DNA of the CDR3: TGCAGTGCTAGAGACGTCGCGGCCTCCTACAATGAGCAGTTCTTT.

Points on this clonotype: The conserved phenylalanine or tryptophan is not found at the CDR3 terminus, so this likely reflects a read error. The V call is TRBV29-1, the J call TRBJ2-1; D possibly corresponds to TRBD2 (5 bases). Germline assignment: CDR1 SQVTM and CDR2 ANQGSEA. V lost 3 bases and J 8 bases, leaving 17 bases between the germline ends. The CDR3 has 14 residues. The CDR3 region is CSVEGGFHAYEQFL. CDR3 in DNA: TGCAGCGTTGAGGGCGGGTTCCACGCGTATGAGCAGTTCTTA.

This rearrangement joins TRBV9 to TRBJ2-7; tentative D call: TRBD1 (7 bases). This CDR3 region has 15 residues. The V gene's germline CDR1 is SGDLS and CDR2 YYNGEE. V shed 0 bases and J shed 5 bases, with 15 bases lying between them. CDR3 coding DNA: TGTGCCAGCAGCGTAGGGCAGGGGGGAGGTGACGAGCAGTACTTC. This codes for CASSVGQGGGDEQYF.

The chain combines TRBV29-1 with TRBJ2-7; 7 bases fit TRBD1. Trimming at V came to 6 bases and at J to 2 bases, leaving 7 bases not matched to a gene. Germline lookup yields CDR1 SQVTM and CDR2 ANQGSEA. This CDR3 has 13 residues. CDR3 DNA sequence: TGCAGCGTCAGGACAGGCCCTCCCTACGAGCAGTACTTC. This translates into CSVRTGPPYEQYF.